This T cell receptor beta chain comes out of a study of T cells after yellow fever vaccination. Across the study: Fractions of limited cellularity were prepared by means of SMART-Seq v4 Ultra Low Input. Study conclusions and caveats: Overlap between CD4 and CD8 compartments was detected for a small share of clonotypes.

Via MiXCR, TCRdb re-called the 5' RACE reads, giving one row per CDR3 protein. The table has around 400,000 distinct CDR3 sequences, around a tenth seen once. This clonotype turned up a few times. Antigen specificity is unknown. Per germline, CDR1 ENHRY and CDR2 SYGVKD. This CDR3 region has 11 residues. The germline V and J ends were trimmed by 10 bases and 8 bases, with 14 bases remaining between them. Sequencing used PBMCs, obtained on the day of the first yellow fever vaccination. The chain carries TRBV10-3 and TRBJ1-2; D ambiguous. The TCR was taken from a man aged 18 to 35 who received the YFV17D yellow fever vaccine. In DNA, the CDR3 is TGTGCCACCGAACAGAATCTAGGCTACACCTTC. The encoded protein is CATEQNLGYTF.